The 8 T cell receptor beta chains listed next were all sequenced from one sample in a study of blood T cell repertoires in COVID-19. Profiled with immunoSEQ multiplex PCR; TCRdb holds only in-frame clones, not every one. The data show under 25,000 clones, with under 90% seen just once and approximately 30% held by the top ten. Sequenced: peripheral blood. The receptors derive from a woman in her 70s with active COVID-19.

The rearrangement joins TRBV18 to TRBJ1-1; D is possibly TRBD1 (6 bases). V was pared by 4 bases and J by 3 bases, with 9 bases between. The CDR3 is 13 amino acids. Looked up from germline, CDR1 is KGHSH and CDR2 is LQKENI. CDR3 coding DNA: TGTGCCAGCTCACTCAGGGGTGACACTGAAGCTTTCTTT. Protein product: CASSLRGDTEAFF.

This rearrangement joins TRBV7-3 to TRBJ2-3; TRBD2 agrees at 9 bases. Germline values: CDR1 SGHTA, CDR2 FQGTGA. The CDR3 totals 15 residues. V was clipped by 5 bases and J by 2 bases; unmatched bases: 5. CDR3 residues: CASSTSGGITDTQYF. In DNA, the CDR3 is TGTGCCAGCAGCACGAGCGGGGGGATCACAGATACGCAGTATTTT. Complete variable domain (other parts from reference TRBV7-3 and TRBJ2-3): GAGVSQTPSNKVTEKGKYVELRCDPISGHTALYWYRQSLGQGPEFLIYFQGTGAADDSGLPNDRFFAVRPEGSVSTLKIQRTERGDSAVYLCASSTSGGITDTQYFGPGTRLTVL.

The chain combines TRBV7-2 with TRBJ2-1; 10 bases are shared with TRBD2. J was trimmed by 7 bases and V by 4 bases; bases with no gene match: 10. The CDR3 runs 16 residues. Germline values: CDR1 SGHTA, CDR2 FQGNSA. The CDR3 here is CASSSPGLAYGNEQFF. CDR3 coding DNA: TGTGCCAGCAGCTCCCCGGGACTAGCGTACGGAAATGAGCAGTTCTTC.

The chain combines TRBV19 with TRBJ2-6; D is ambiguous. Germline V gene lookup returns CDR1 LNHDA and CDR2 SQIVND (reference sequence). Between the trimmed V and J ends, which lost 3 bases and 0 bases, there was a span of 6 bases. The CDR3 spans 15 residues. The CDR3 loop reads CASSMADSGANVLTF. As DNA, the CDR3 is TGTGCCAGTAGTATGGCCGACTCTGGGGCCAACGTCCTGACTTTC. The entire variable domain, with the rest obtained from reference TRBV19 and TRBJ2-6, is as follows: DGGITQSPKYLFRKEGQNVTLSCEQNLNHDAMYWYRQDPGQGLRLIYYSQIVNDFQKGDIAEGYSVSREKKESFPLTVTSAQKNPTAFYLCASSMADSGANVLTFGAGSRLTVL.

The chain carries TRBV5-4 and TRBJ2-2; D remains unclear. The CDR3 contains 12 residues. Trimming cost V 4 bases and J 3 bases, with 4 bases left between them. Germline loops: CDR1 SGHNT, CDR2 YYREEE (reference sequence). CDR3 in amino acids: CASSAYTGELFF. For the CDR3, the DNA is TGTGCCAGCAGCGCGTACACCGGGGAGCTGTTTTTT.

This clone is a singleton in its sample. The CDR3 is CASSLRGVETQYF. CDR3 in DNA: TGTGCCAGTAGTCTAAGGGGTGTGGAGACCCAGTACTTC. This sequence joins TRBV19 and TRBJ2-5; tentative D call: TRBD1 (5 bases). The germline CDR1 and CDR2 sequences are LNHDA and SQIVND (reference sequence). V lost 5 bases and J lost 5, with 12 bases in between. The CDR3 runs to 13 residues. The full variable domain, completed using reference TRBV19 and TRBJ2-5, is DGGITQSPKYLFRKEGQNVTLSCEQNLNHDAMYWYRQDPGQGLRLIYYSQIVNDFQKGDIAEGYSVSREKKESFPLTVTSAQKNPTAFYLCASSLRGVETQYFGPGTRLLVL.

The chain recombines TRBV4-3 with TRBJ1-1; no firm D call. Trimming removed 1 base at V and 0 bases at J, with 15 bases between. Germline values: CDR1 LGHNA, CDR2 YSLEER. The length of the CDR3 is 17 residues. CDR3 nucleotide sequence: TGCGCCAGCAGCCAAGGCACTATGATAATCATGAACACTGAAGCTTTCTTT. This gives the protein CASSQGTMIIMNTEAFF.

This clone has just one count. The J gene is TRBJ2-4, the V gene TRBV5-6, with TRBD2 matching over 10 bases. CDR3 length: 17 amino acids. V was clipped by 0 bases and J by 11 bases; unmatched bases: 14. The germline gives CDR1 SGHDT, CDR2 YYEEEE. CDR3 residues: CASSLEGLAGATTVQYF. CDR3 in DNA: TGTGCCAGCAGCTTGGAAGGGCTAGCGGGGGCGACTACTGTTCAGTACTTC.